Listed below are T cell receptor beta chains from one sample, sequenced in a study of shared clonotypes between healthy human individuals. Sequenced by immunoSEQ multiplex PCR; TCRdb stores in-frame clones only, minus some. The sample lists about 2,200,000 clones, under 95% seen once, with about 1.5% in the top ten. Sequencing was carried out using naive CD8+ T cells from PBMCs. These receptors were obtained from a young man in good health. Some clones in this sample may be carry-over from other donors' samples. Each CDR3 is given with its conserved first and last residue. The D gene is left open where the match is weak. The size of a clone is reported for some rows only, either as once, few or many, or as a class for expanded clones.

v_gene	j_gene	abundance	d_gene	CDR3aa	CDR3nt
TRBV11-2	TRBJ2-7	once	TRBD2	CASSLTSGSTHEQYF	TGTGCCAGCAGCTTAACTAGCGGGAGCACCCACGAGCAGTACTTC
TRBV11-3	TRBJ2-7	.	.	CASSLGVGYEQYF	TGTGCCAGCAGCTTAGGGGTCGGCTACGAGCAGTACTTC
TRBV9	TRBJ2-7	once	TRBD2	CASSSTGTSGSEQYF	TGTGCCAGCAGCTCCACTGGGACTAGCGGGAGCGAGCAGTACTTC
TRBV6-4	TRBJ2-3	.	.	CASSEGARTDTQYF	TGTGCCAGCAGTGAGGGGGCTCGCACAGATACGCAGTATTTT
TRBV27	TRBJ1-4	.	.	CASSPDMDEKLFF	TGTGCCAGCAGCCCGGACATGGATGAAAAACTGTTTTTT
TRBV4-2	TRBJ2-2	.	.	CASSRSDRRARVGELFF	TGTGCCAGCAGCCGATCGGACAGGAGGGCCAGGGTCGGGGAGCTGTTTTTT
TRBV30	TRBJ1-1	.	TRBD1	CAWTAGQGVSEAFF	TGTGCCTGGACAGCGGGACAGGGAGTATCTGAAGCTTTCTTT
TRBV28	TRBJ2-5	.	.	CASSFIRGAEWDRETQYF	TGTGCCAGCAGTTTCATCAGGGGCGCAGAGTGGGACCGAGAGACCCAGTACTTC
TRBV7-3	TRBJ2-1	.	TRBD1	CASSSGQGSYNEQFF	TGTGCCAGCAGCTCCGGACAGGGCTCCTACAATGAGCAGTTCTTC
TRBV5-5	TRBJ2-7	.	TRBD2	CASSPGGWGLPNEQYF	TGTGCCAGCAGCCCCGGGGGGTGGGGTCTACCTAACGAGCAGTACTTC
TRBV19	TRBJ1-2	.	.	CASTRLRDDYGYTF	TGTGCCAGTACTCGTTTGAGGGATGACTATGGCTACACCTTC
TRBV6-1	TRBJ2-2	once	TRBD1	CASSVAGTGVTGELFF	TGTGCCAGCAGTGTCGCGGGGACAGGGGTCACCGGGGAGCTGTTTTTT
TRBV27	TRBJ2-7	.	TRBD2	CASRGLAETYEQYF	TGTGCCAGCAGGGGACTAGCGGAAACATACGAGCAGTACTTC
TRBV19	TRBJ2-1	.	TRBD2	CASSWTSGSSYNEQFF	TGTGCCAGTAGTTGGACTAGCGGGAGCTCCTACAATGAGCAGTTCTTC
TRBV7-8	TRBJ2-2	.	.	CASSFAGGEATNTGELFF	TGTGCCAGCAGCTTTGCCGGCGGCGAAGCTACGAACACCGGGGAGCTGTTTTTT
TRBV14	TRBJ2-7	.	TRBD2	CASSQIAGVGEQYF	TGTGCCAGCAGCCAAATAGCGGGGGTTGGTGAGCAGTACTTC
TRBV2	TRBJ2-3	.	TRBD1	CASSETGGVDTQYF	TGTGCCAGCAGTGAGACAGGGGGCGTAGATACGCAGTATTTT
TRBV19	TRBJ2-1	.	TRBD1	CASSSPRTGVNEQFF	TGTGCCAGTAGTTCACCCCGGACAGGGGTCAATGAGCAGTTCTTC
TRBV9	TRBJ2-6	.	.	CASSHSGANVLTF	TGTGCCAGCAGTCACTCTGGGGCCAACGTCCTGACTTTC
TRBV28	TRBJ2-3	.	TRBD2	CASRFTSGGGDTQYF	TGTGCCAGCAGATTCACTAGCGGCGGGGGAGATACGCAGTATTTT
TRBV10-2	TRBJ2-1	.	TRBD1	CASTDRTGGEQFF	TGCGCCAGCACGGACAGGACCGGCGGTGAGCAGTTCTTC
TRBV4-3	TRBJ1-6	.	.	CASSQGPGAGSPLHF	TGCGCCAGCAGCCAAGGCCCGGGGGCTGGTTCACCCCTCCACTTT
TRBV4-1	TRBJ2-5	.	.	CASSHAWGKTQYF	TGCGCCAGCAGCCATGCTTGGGGAAAGACCCAGTACTTC
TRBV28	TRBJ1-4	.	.	CASSLQDTNEKLFF	TGTGCCAGCAGTTTACAGGACACCAATGAAAAACTGTTTTTT
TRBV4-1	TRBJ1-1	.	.	CASSYGGGTEAFF	TGCGCCAGCAGCTACGGAGGGGGCACTGAAGCTTTCTTT
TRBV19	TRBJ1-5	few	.	CASSTRRKTDRSF	TGTGCCAGTAGTACGCGAAGAAAGACGGACAGAAGTTTT
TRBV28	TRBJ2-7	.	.	CASNGRPISYEQYF	TGTGCCAGCAACGGACGGCCAATCTCCTACGAGCAGTACTTC
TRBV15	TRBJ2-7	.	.	CATSRVYPGAEQYF	TGTGCCACCAGCAGAGTCTACCCTGGGGCCGAGCAGTACTTC
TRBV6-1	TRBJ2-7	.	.	CASSVSQGPPLWYF	TGTGCCAGCAGTGTGTCGCAGGGACCTCCCTTGTGGTACTTC
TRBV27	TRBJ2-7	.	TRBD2	CASSLGLAGPYEQYF	TGTGCCAGCAGTTTGGGCCTAGCGGGCCCCTACGAGCAGTACTTC
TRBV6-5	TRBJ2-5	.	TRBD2	CASSYSLAGVYETQYF	TGTGCCAGCAGTTACTCACTAGCGGGAGTTTATGAGACCCAGTACTTC